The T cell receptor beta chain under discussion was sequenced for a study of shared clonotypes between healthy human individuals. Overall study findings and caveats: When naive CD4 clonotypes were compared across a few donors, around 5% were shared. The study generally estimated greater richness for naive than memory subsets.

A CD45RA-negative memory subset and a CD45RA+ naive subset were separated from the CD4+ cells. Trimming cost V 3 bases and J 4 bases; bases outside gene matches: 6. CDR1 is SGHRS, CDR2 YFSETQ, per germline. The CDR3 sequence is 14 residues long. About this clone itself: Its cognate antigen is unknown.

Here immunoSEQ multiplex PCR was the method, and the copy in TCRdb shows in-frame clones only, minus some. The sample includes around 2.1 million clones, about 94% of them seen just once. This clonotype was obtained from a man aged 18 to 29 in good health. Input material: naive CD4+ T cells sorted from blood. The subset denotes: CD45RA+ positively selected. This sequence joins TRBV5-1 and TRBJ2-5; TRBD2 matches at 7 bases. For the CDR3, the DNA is TGCGCCAGCAGCTCCAAAGCGGGATCAGAGACCCAGTACTTC. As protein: CASSSKAGSETQYF.